Given below is one T cell receptor beta chain in context. Its cognate antigen is unknown. The CDR3 totals 14 residues. Trimming removed 4 bases from V and 1 base from J; junction bases left unmatched: 3. Germline V gene sequence: CDR1 SGHRS, CDR2 YFSETQ. The data belong to a study of cytomegalovirus exposure and HLA in healthy donors. General study findings and limits: In a later analysis, parvovirus B19, influenza, CMV and Epstein-Barr virus appeared linked to several top co-occurrence clusters.

This PCR relied on a set of 60 Vbeta primers and 13 Jbeta primers. Some clones are missing from TCRdb's copy, which holds only in-frame ones; the method was immunoSEQ multiplex PCR. The profile shows about 59,000 clones, approximately 80% of them singletons. This receptor was identified in a woman aged 35 to 49 in good health and CMV-seronegative. The sequenced sample consisted of PBMCs. The chain uses TRBV5-1 and TRBJ2-5; 8 nucleotides match TRBD2. The CDR3 bases are TGCGCCAGCAGCCCCGGGACTAGCCAAGAGACCCAGTACTTC. This encodes CASSPGTSQETQYF.